The rows below give T cell receptor beta chains drawn from one sample of a study of cytomegalovirus exposure and HLA in healthy donors. TCRdb keeps only in-frame clones here, not all; method: immunoSEQ multiplex PCR. The sample contains more than 150,000 clones, over 70% of which appear only once. The sequenced sample was PBMCs. These receptors all stem from a man younger than 35 in good health and CMV-seronegative. CDR3s include the opening cysteine and the closing phenylalanine or tryptophan. D genes are given only for firm matches. Size is omitted from some rows. Given values are once, few, many or a class for expanded clones.

>.|.|TRBJ1-2|TRBV27
TGTGCCAGCAGACGGACAGCTAACTATGGCTACACCTTC
CASRRTANYGYTF
>.|.|TRBJ1-5|TRBV9
TGTGCCAGCAGCCTAGGGGGGGGAGGTCAGCCCCAGCATTTT
CASSLGGGGQPQHF
>.|.|TRBJ2-3|TRBV5-6
TGTGCCAGCAGCTTTTCCCCGTCCACAGATACGCAGTATTTT
CASSFSPSTDTQYF
>.|.|TRBJ2-1|TRBV18
TGTGCCAGCTCACCTATGGGATGGGAGTCCTACAATGAGCAGTTCTTC
CASSPMGWESYNEQFF
>.|TRBD2|TRBJ2-3|TRBV7-9
TGTGCCAGCAACTTTAGCGGGGGGGACACAGATACGCAGTATTTT
CASNFSGGDTDTQYF
>few|.|TRBJ2-6|TRBV7-6
TGTGCCAGCGGCCGCTCTGGGGCCAACGTCCTGACTTTC
CASGRSGANVLTF
>.|TRBD1|TRBJ2-7|TRBV4-1
TGCGCCAGCAGCCGAGACAGGGTAGACTACGAGCAGTACTTC
CASSRDRVDYEQYF
>.|TRBD1|TRBJ2-1|TRBV5-4
TGTGCCAGCAGCTTGGGGCAGGGGGCCTACAATGAGCAGTTCTTC
CASSLGQGAYNEQFF
>once|TRBD2|TRBJ2-2|TRBV19
TGTGCCAGTAGCCGAAGAGAGACTAGCGGGGTAACCGGGGAGCTGTTTTTT
CASSRRETSGVTGELFF
>.|.|TRBJ1-2|TRBV7-2
TGTGCCAGCAGCACCACAGGGTTCGGCTACACCTTC
CASSTTGFGYTF
>.|.|TRBJ2-7|TRBV5-4
TGTGCCAGCAGCTTGGGTGGGCACTCCTACGAGCAGTACTTC
CASSLGGHSYEQYF
>.|TRBD1|TRBJ2-7|TRBV2
TGTGCCAGCAGACTAAGGGGGCTCAATGAGCAGTACTTC
CASRLRGLNEQYF
>.|.|TRBJ2-7|TRBV9
TGTGCCAGCAGCGGCGACGGGGACGAGCAGTACTTC
CASSGDGDEQYF
>once|TRBD1|TRBJ1-5|TRBV27
TGTGCCAGCAAACCACAGGGGGTAGGTCAGCCCCAGCATTTT
CASKPQGVGQPQHF
>.|TRBD2|TRBJ2-3|TRBV4-2
TGTGCCAGCAGCCAGGGTCGGGGGGGGGTCACAGATACGCAGTATTTT
CASSQGRGGVTDTQYF
>.|TRBD2|TRBJ2-1|TRBV11-2
TGTGCCAGCAGCCTAGCGGGGAGCTCCTACAATGAGCAGTTCTTC
CASSLAGSSYNEQFF
>.|TRBD1|TRBJ1-2|TRBV29-1
TGCAGCGTGGGGGCAGGGGGCTATGGCTACACCTTC
CSVGAGGYGYTF
>.|TRBD2|TRBJ2-3|TRBV6-5
TGTGCCAGCAGCCTTGGGACTAGCGGGAATACGCAGTATTTT
CASSLGTSGNTQYF
>once|TRBD1|TRBJ2-3|TRBV7-2
TGTGCCAGCAGCTTAGCGGGGACAGGGGGCGCAGATACGCAGTATTTT
CASSLAGTGGADTQYF
>.|TRBD2|TRBJ2-1|TRBV14
TGTGCCAGCAGCCAAGAAGCGGGAGGGCCAATGTACAATGAGCAGTTCTTC
CASSQEAGGPMYNEQFF
>once|.|TRBJ2-7|TRBV30
TGTGCCTGGGATCGCGGTCAGAGGAACTACGAGCAGTACTTC
CAWDRGQRNYEQYF
>.|TRBD1|TRBJ1-1|TRBV6-5
TGTGCCAGCACCGAAAGACAGGGTCGTTACCAAAAAGCTTTCTTT
CASTERQGRYQKAFF
>.|.|TRBJ2-7|TRBV4-3
TGCGCCAGCAGCCAAGAGGTCACTAGCTTGCGTCTTTCCTACGAGCAGTACTTC
CASSQEVTSLRLSYEQYF
>.|TRBD1|TRBJ2-7|TRBV27
TGTGCCAGCAGGACGGGACAGGGGACCTCCTACGAGCAGTACTTC
CASRTGQGTSYEQYF
>once|TRBD1|TRBJ2-5|TRBV7-9
TGTGCCAGCAGCCAGGGGGTCCAAGAGACCCAGTACTTC
CASSQGVQETQYF
>.|TRBD1|TRBJ2-7|TRBV6-1
TGTGCCAGCGGACAGGGGGCGCAGGTTGGCGAGCAGTACTTC
CASGQGAQVGEQYF
>few|TRBD2|TRBJ2-1|TRBV6-1
TGTGCCAGCAGTGACAAGGGACTAGCGGGGGCCTCCCGCTCCTACAATGAGCAGTTCTTC
CASSDKGLAGASRSYNEQFF
>once|TRBD1|TRBJ2-7|TRBV2
TGTGCCAACAGTGGAAACTACAGGGGGGATTACGAGCAGTACTTC
CANSGNYRGDYEQYF
>once|TRBD2|TRBJ2-2|TRBV19
TGTGCCAGTACCCTACTAGCGGGAATGAACACCGGGGAGCTGTTTTTT
CASTLLAGMNTGELFF
>few|TRBD1|TRBJ2-1|TRBV6-5
TGTGCCAGCAGTTACGACAGGGGGAATGAGCAGTTCTTC
CASSYDRGNEQFF
>.|TRBD1|TRBJ2-5|TRBV10-3
TGTGCCACCAAGACAGGGGGCTCCCAAGAGACCCAGTACTTC
CATKTGGSQETQYF
>.|.|TRBJ1-2|TRBV27
TGTGCCAGCAGTTTACAGGGTTACTATGGCTACACCTTC
CASSLQGYYGYTF
>once|.|TRBJ2-5|TRBV28
TGTGCCAGCAGTTTATTGGCCACCCAAGAGACCCAGTACTTC
CASSLLATQETQYF
>.|TRBD2|TRBJ2-1|TRBV6-1
TGTGCCAGCGGGCGGGGGAGGAACAATGAGCAGTTCTTC
CASGRGRNNEQFF
>.|TRBD1|TRBJ1-4|TRBV7-9
TGTGCCAGCAGCTTCGGACAGGGGGCAGGGGCTAATGAAAAACTGTTTTTT
CASSFGQGAGANEKLFF
>once|.|TRBJ2-1|TRBV6-5
TGTGCCAGCAATACTTTGAGCTCCTACAATGAGCAGTTCTTC
CASNTLSSYNEQFF
>.|.|TRBJ2-5|TRBV2
TGTGCCAGCAGGGTCAATTCGGGAATCCAAGAGACCCAGTACTTC
CASRVNSGIQETQYF
>once|TRBD2|TRBJ2-3|TRBV19
TGTGCCAGTAATACCGGCGGGGGGGGAGGGGATACGCAGTATTTT
CASNTGGGGGDTQYF
>.|TRBD1|TRBJ1-3|TRBV10-3
TGTGCCATCAGGCAGACAGGGGATGGAAACACCATATATTTT
CAIRQTGDGNTIYF
>.|.|TRBJ1-5|TRBV6-5
TGTGCCAGCAGTTATGGCGGAAATCAGCCCCAGCATTTT
CASSYGGNQPQHF
>.|.|TRBJ2-3|TRBV6-6
TGTGCCAGCAGTGCTAACCCGTATACGCAGTATTTT
CASSANPYTQYF
>.|.|TRBJ1-1|TRBV7-8
TGTGCCAGCACTATTACAGTGACAGGGAACACTGAAGCTTTCTTT
CASTITVTGNTEAFF
>few|TRBD2|TRBJ2-3|TRBV4-3
TGCGCCAGCAGCCAAGTCCCTAGCGGGGGTTCCGATACGCAGTATTTT
CASSQVPSGGSDTQYF
>.|.|TRBJ1-1|TRBV27
TGTGCCAGCAGGTCCGACAGGCCGAACACTGAAGCTTTCTTT
CASRSDRPNTEAFF
>.|.|TRBJ2-7|TRBV30
TGTGCCTGGAGTGTACACCACGAGCAGTACTTC
CAWSVHHEQYF
>.|TRBD1|TRBJ2-3|TRBV9
TGTGCCAGCAGCGGGGTCACAGGGGTAGGCGCAGATACGCAGTATTTT
CASSGVTGVGADTQYF
>.|TRBD2|TRBJ2-1|TRBV5-4
TGTGCCAGCAGCATACTCGGACTAGCGAACAATGAGCAGTTCTTC
CASSILGLANNEQFF
>.|.|TRBJ1-1|TRBV7-2
TGTGCCAGCAGCTTAGGTCCGGGGAACACTGAAGCTTTCTTT
CASSLGPGNTEAFF
>few|TRBD2|TRBJ2-7|TRBV30
TGTGCCTGGACGTTGGGACTAGCGTACGGCGAGCAGTACTTC
CAWTLGLAYGEQYF
>few|TRBD1|TRBJ1-5|TRBV6-1
TGTGCCAGCAGTGAGGCCGGGACAGGGTTTCAGCCCCAGCATTTT
CASSEAGTGFQPQHF
>.|TRBD2|TRBJ2-1|TRBV5-1
TGCGCCAGCAGCTTTGGGGGGGGAAATGAGCAGTTCTTC
CASSFGGGNEQFF
>.|.|TRBJ1-4|TRBV5-1
TGCGCCAGCAGCTTGGGTACCAGGGCTAATGAAAAACTGTTTTTT
CASSLGTRANEKLFF